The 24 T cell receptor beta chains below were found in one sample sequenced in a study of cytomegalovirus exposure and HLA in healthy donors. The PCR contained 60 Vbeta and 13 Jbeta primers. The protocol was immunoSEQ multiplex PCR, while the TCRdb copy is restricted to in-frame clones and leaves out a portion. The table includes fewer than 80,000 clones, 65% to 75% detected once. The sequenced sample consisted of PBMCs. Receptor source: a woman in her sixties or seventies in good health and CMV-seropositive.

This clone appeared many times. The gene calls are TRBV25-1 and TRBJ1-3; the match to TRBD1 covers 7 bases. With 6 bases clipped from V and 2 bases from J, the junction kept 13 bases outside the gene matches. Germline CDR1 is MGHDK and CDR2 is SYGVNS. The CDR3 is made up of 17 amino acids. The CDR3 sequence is CASRGLSTGTAGNTIYF. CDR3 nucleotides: TGTGCCAGCAGAGGATTATCGACCGGGACAGCTGGAAACACCATATATTTT. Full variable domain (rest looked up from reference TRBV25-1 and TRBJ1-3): EADIYQTPRYLVIGTGKKITLECSQTMGHDKMYWYQQDPGMELHLIHYSYGVNSTEKGDLSSESTVSRIRTEHFPLTLESARPSHTSQYLCASRGLSTGTAGNTIYFGEGSWLTVV.

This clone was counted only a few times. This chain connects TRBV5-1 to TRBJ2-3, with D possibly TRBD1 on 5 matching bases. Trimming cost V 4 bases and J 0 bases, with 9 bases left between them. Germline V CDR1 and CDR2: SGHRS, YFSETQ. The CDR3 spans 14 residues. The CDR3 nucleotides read TGCGCCAGCAGCATGACAGCTAGCACAGATACGCAGTATTTT. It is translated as CASSMTASTDTQYF. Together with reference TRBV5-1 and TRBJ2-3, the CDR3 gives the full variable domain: KAGVTQTPRYLIKTRGQQVTLSCSPISGHRSVSWYQQTPGQGLQFLFEYFSETQRNKGNFPGRFSGRQFSNSRSEMNVSTLELGDSALYLCASSMTASTDTQYFGPGTRLTVL.

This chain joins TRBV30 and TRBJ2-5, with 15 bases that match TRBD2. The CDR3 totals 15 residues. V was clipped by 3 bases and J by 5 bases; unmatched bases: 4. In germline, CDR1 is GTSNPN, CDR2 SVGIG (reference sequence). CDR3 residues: CAWRGTSGGRETQYF. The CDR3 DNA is TGTGCCTGGAGAGGGACTAGCGGGGGGAGGGAGACCCAGTACTTC. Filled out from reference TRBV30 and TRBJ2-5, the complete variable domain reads SQTIHQWPATLVQPVGSPLSLECTVEGTSNPNLYWYRQAAGRGLQLLFYSVGIGQISSEVPQNLSASRPQDRQFILSSKKLLLSDSGFYLCAWRGTSGGRETQYFGPGTRLLVL.

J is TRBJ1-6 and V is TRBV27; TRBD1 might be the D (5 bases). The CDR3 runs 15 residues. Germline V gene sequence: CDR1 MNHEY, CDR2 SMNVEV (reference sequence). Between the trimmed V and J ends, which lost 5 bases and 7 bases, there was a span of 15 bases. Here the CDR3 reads CASSPIRQSNSPLHF. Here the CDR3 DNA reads TGTGCCAGCAGTCCGATCCGACAGTCCAATTCACCCCTCCACTTT.

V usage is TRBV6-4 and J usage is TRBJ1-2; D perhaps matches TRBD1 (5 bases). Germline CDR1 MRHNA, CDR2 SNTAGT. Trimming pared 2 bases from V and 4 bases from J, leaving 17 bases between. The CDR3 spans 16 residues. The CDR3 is CASSDTPQAPVYGYTF. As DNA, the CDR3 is TGTGCCAGCAGTGACACCCCACAGGCTCCGGTCTATGGCTACACCTTC.

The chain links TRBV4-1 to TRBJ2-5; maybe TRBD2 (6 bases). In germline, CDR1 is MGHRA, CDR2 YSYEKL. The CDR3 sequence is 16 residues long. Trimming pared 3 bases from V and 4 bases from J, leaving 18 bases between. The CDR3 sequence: CASSHPGRTTSETQYF. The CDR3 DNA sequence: TGCGCCAGCAGCCACCCAGGCCGGACTACATCAGAGACCCAGTACTTC.

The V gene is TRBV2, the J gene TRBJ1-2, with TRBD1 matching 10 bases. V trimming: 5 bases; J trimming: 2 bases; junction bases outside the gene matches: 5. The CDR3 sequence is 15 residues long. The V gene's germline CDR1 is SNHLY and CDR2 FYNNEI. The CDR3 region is CASSPDRGRNYGYTF. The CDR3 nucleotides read TGTGCCAGCAGTCCTGACAGGGGGCGAAACTATGGCTACACCTTC.

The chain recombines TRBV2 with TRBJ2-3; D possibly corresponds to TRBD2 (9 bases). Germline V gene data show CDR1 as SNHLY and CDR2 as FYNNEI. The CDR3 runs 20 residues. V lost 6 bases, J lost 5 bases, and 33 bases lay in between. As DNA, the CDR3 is TGTGCCAGCAGAACAGGACAGGGTACTAGCGGGTCCTTGTATGGAGATACGCAGTATTTT. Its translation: CASRTGQGTSGSLYGDTQYF.

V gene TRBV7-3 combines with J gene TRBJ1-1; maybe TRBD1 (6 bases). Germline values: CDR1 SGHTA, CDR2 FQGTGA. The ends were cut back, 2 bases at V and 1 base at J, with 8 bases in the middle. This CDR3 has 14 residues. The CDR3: CASSLLGANTEAFF. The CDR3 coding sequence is TGTGCCAGCAGCTTACTGGGGGCGAACACTGAAGCTTTCTTT.

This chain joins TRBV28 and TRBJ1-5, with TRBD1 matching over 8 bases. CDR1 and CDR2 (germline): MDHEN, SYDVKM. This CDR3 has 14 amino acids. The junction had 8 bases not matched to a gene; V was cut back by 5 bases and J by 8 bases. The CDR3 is CASSGQGGVEPQHF. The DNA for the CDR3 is TGTGCCAGCAGTGGACAGGGTGGGGTGGAGCCCCAGCATTTT.

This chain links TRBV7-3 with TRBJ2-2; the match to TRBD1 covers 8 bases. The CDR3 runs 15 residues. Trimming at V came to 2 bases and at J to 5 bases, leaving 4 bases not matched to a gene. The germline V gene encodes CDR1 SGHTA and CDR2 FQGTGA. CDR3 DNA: TGTGCCAGCAGCTTATTTCAGGGGGCGACCGGGGAGCTGTTTTTT. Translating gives CASSLFQGATGELFF.

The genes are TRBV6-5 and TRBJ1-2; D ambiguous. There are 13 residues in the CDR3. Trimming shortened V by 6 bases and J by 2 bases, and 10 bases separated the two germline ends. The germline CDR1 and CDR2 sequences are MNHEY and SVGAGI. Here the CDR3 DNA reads TGTGCCAGCAGGGGTGGCAGGAACTATGGCTACACCTTC. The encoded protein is CASRGGRNYGYTF.

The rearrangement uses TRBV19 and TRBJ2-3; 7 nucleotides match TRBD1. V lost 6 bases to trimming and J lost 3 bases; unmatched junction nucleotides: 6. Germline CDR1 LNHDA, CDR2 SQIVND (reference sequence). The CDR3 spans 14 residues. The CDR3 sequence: CASSPGTATDTQYF. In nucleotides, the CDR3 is TGTGCCAGTAGCCCCGGGACAGCTACAGATACGCAGTATTTT.

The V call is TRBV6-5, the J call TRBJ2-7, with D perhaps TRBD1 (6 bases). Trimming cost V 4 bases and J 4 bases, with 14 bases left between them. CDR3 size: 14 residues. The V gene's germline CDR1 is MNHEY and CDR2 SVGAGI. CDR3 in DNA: TGTGCCAGCAGTTCCACATCCGGACAGTACGAGCAGTACTTC. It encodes CASSSTSGQYEQYF.

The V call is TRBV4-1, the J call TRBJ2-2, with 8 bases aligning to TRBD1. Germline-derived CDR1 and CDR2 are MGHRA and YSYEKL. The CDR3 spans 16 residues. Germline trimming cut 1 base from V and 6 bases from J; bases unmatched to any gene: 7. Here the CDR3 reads CASSQVPSGGPGELFF. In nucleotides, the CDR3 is TGCGCCAGCAGCCAAGTACCCTCAGGGGGCCCCGGGGAGCTGTTTTTT.

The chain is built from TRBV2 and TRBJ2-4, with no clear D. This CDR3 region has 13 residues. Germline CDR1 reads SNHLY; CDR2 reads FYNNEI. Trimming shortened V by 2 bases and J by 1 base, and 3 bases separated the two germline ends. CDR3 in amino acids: CASSEPAKNIQYF. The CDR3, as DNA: TGTGCCAGCAGTGAACCGGCCAAAAACATTCAGTACTTC.

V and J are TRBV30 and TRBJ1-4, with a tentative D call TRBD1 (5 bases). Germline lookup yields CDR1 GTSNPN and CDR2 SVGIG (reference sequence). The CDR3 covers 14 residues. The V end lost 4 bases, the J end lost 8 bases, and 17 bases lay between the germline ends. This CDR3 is CAWKVDSLKEKLFF. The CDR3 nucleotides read TGTGCCTGGAAGGTAGACAGCCTGAAAGAAAAACTGTTTTTT.

The CDR3 loop is CASSPEAGVNNEQYF. The CDR3 nucleotides read TGTGCCAGCAGCCCCGAAGCGGGAGTTAACAACGAGCAGTACTTC. The rearrangement uses TRBV9 and TRBJ2-7; 8 nucleotides line up with TRBD2. Germline V gene data show CDR1 as SGDLS and CDR2 as YYNGEE. The CDR3 is 15 residues long. After removal of 4 bases from V and 5 bases from J, the junction contained 11 bases not matched to a gene.

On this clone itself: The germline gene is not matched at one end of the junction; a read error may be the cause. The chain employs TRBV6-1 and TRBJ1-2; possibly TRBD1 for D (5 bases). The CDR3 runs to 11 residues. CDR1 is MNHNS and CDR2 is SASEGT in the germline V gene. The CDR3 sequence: CASSSLRGFHF. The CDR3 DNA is TGTGCCAGCAGTTCCCTTAGGGGATTTCATTTC.

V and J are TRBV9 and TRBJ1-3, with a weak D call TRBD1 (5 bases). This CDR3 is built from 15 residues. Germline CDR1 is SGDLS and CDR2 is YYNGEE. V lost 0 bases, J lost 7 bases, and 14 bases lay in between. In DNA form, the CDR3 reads TGTGCCAGCAGCGTAGGCCCGGGGGTGAGCAACACCATATATTTT. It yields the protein CASSVGPGVSNTIYF.

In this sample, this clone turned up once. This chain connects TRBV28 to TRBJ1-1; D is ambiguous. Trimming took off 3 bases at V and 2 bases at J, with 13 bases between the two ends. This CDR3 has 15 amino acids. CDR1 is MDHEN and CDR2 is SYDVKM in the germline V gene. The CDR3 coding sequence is TGTGCCAGCAGTTTTCCGGGGAGTTATAACACTGAAGCTTTCTTT. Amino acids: CASSFPGSYNTEAFF.

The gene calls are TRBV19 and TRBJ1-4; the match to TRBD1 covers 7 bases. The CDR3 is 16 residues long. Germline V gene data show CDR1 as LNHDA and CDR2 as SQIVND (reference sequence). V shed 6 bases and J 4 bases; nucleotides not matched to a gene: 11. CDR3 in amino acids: CASRSQGSLGNEKLFF. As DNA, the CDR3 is TGTGCCAGTAGATCACAGGGGTCGTTGGGTAATGAAAAACTGTTTTTT.

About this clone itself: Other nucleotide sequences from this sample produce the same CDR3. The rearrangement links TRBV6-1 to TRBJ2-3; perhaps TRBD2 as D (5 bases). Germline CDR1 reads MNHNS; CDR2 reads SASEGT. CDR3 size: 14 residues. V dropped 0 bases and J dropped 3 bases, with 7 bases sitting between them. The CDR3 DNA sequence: TGTGCCAGCAGTGAAGCTGGCGGGACAGATACGCAGTATTTT. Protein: CASSEAGGTDTQYF.

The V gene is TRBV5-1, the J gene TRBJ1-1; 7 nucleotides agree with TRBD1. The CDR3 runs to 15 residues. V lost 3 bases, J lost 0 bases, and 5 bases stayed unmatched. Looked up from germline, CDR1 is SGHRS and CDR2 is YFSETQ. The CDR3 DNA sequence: TGCGCCAGCAGCTGGGGCGACAGGGTGAACACTGAAGCTTTCTTT. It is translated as CASSWGDRVNTEAFF.